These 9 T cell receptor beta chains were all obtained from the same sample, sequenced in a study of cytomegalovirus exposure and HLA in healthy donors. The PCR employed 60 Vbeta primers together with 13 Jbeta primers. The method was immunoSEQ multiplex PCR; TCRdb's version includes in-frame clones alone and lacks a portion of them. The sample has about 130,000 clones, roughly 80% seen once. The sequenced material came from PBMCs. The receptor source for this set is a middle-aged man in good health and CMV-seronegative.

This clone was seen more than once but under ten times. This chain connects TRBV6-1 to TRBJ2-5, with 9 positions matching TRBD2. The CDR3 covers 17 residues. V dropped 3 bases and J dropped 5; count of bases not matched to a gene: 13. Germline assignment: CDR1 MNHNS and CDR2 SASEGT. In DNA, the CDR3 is TGTGCCAGCAGTGAGTTAAGTGGTAGCGGGGGTGGCGAGACCCAGTACTTC. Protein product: CASSELSGSGGGETQYF.

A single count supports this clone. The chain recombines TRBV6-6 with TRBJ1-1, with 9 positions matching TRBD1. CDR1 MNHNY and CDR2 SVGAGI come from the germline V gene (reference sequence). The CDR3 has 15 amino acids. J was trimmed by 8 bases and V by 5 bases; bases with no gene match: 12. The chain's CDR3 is CASSVPGTGTSEAFF. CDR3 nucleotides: TGTGCCAGCAGTGTCCCGGGGACAGGGACGTCCGAAGCTTTCTTT.

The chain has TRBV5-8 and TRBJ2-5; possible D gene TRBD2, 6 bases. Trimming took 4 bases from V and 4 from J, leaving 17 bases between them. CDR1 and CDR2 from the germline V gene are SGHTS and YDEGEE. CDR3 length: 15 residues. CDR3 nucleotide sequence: TGTGCCAGCAGCCCCCTGCTAGCGAGGGCAGAGACCCAGTACTTC. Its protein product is CASSPLLARAETQYF.

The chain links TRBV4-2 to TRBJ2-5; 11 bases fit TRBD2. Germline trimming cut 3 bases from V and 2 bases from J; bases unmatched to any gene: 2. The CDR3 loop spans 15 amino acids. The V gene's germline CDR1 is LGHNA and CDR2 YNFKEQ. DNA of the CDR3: TGTGCCAGCAGCCAGGCTAGCGGGGGGCAAGAGACCCAGTACTTC. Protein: CASSQASGGQETQYF.

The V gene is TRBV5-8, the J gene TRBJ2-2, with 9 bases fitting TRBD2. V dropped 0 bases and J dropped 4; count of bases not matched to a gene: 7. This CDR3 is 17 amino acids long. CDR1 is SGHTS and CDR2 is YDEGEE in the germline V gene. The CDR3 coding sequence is TGTGCCAGCAGCTTGGCCGGGTCTAGCGGGATCACCGGGGAGCTGTTTTTT. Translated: CASSLAGSSGITGELFF.

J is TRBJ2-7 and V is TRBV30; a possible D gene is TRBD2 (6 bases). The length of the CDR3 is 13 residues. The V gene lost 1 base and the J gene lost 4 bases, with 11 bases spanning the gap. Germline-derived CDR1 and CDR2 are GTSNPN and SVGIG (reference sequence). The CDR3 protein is CAWSGLAKYEQYF. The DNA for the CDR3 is TGTGCCTGGAGTGGGCTAGCGAAGTACGAGCAGTACTTC. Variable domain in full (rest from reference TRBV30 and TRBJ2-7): SQTIHQWPATLVQPVGSPLSLECTVEGTSNPNLYWYRQAAGRGLQLLFYSVGIGQISSEVPQNLSASRPQDRQFILSSKKLLLSDSGFYLCAWSGLAKYEQYFGPGTRLTVT.

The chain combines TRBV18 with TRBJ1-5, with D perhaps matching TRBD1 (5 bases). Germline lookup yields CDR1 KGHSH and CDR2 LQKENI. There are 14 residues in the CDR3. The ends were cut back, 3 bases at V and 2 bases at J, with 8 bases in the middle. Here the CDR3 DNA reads TGTGCCAGCTCACCCCAGGGTGGCAATCAGCCCCAGCATTTT. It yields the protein CASSPQGGNQPQHF.

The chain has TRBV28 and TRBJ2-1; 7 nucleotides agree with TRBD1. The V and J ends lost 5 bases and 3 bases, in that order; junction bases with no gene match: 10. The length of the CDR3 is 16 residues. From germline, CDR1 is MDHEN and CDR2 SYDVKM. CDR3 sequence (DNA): TGTGCCAGCAGTCCTAGACAGGGTAGGGACTACAATGAGCAGTTCTTC. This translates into CASSPRQGRDYNEQFF.

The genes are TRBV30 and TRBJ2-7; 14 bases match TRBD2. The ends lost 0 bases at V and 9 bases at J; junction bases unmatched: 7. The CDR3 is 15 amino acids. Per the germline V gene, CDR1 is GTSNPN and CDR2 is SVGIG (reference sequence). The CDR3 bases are TGTGCCTGGAGTGTACAAGGGACTAGCGGGAGTTGGCAGTACTTC. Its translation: CAWSVQGTSGSWQYF.